These T cell receptor beta chains were read from a single sample in a study of cytomegalovirus exposure and HLA in healthy donors. Sequencing was performed with immunoSEQ multiplex PCR; in TCRdb, only in-frame clones are kept and a portion is missing. The table includes roughly 120,000 clones, around nine tenths detected once. The sequencing sample was made of PBMCs. Source of these receptors: a man between 25 and 39 years old in good health and CMV-seronegative. CDR3s include the opening cysteine and the closing phenylalanine or tryptophan. A D gene is named only where the DNA matches it firmly. Where a row states a size, it is once, few, many or the class of an expanded clone; other rows omit it.

DNA: TGTGCCAGCAGCTTGGATAGCAGACTGAGCTACAATGAGCAGTTCTTC; CDR3: CASSLDSRLSYNEQFF; size: NA; V: TRBV7-2; D: NA; J: TRBJ2-1
DNA: TGTGCCAGCAGTGGGCTCAGCGGGGGGGTCACAGATACGCAGTATTTT; CDR3: CASSGLSGGVTDTQYF; size: once; V: TRBV2; D: TRBD2; J: TRBJ2-3
DNA: TGTGCCAGCAGCTTGGGAGGGATTACTAATGAAAAACTGTTTTTT; CDR3: CASSLGGITNEKLFF; size: NA; V: TRBV5-6; D: NA; J: TRBJ1-4
DNA: TGCGCCAGCAGCCTCCAGGGGGCAGATACGCAGTATTTT; CDR3: CASSLQGADTQYF; size: NA; V: TRBV4-1; D: TRBD1; J: TRBJ2-3
DNA: TGCGCCAGCAGCTTGGCCGGGGACAGGGCTTACAATGAGCAGTTCTTC; CDR3: CASSLAGDRAYNEQFF; size: NA; V: TRBV5-1; D: TRBD1; J: TRBJ2-1
DNA: TGTGCCAGCTCACCACCGGGACAGTACACTGAAGCTTTCTTT; CDR3: CASSPPGQYTEAFF; size: NA; V: TRBV18; D: TRBD1; J: TRBJ1-1
DNA: TGTGCCACCAGCACTACCAGGGGGCTGGGGAACATTCAGTACTTC; CDR3: CATSTTRGLGNIQYF; size: NA; V: TRBV15; D: TRBD1; J: TRBJ2-4
DNA: TGTGCCAGCAGCACCGCCGTCGGAGCCTACGAGCAGTACTTC; CDR3: CASSTAVGAYEQYF; size: NA; V: TRBV11-2; D: NA; J: TRBJ2-7
DNA: TGTGCCAGCACCAACGCGGGAGCGGGAACCTACGAGCAGTACTTC; CDR3: CASTNAGAGTYEQYF; size: NA; V: TRBV6-1; D: TRBD2; J: TRBJ2-7
DNA: TGTGCCAGCAGCGGACAGGGTCCGAAGAGGGATGAAAAACTGTTTTTT; CDR3: CASSGQGPKRDEKLFF; size: NA; V: TRBV7-9; D: TRBD1; J: TRBJ1-4
DNA: TGCGCCAGCAGCCAAGATCCCTTGGGGCGGGGGACAACCTACGAGCAGTACTTC; CDR3: CASSQDPLGRGTTYEQYF; size: NA; V: TRBV4-3; D: NA; J: TRBJ2-7
DNA: TGTGCCAGCAGTCTCCCTGGACTAGCGGGGGGTATGAACGAGCAGTACTTC; CDR3: CASSLPGLAGGMNEQYF; size: NA; V: TRBV28; D: TRBD2; J: TRBJ2-7
DNA: TGCGCCAGCAGCCCGCAGGGGTCTGGGGCCAACGTCCTGACTTTC; CDR3: CASSPQGSGANVLTF; size: NA; V: TRBV5-1; D: NA; J: TRBJ2-6
DNA: TGTGCCAGTTCAGTGGACAGGGTGAACACTGAAGCTTTCTTT; CDR3: CASSVDRVNTEAFF; size: once; V: TRBV6-1; D: TRBD1; J: TRBJ1-1
DNA: TGTGCCACCAGCAGAGAGGCGGGTTCACCCCTCCACTTT; CDR3: CATSREAGSPLHF; size: NA; V: TRBV15; D: NA; J: TRBJ1-6